This T cell receptor beta chain was profiled in a study of cytomegalovirus exposure and HLA in healthy donors. The ends were cut back, 5 bases at V and 1 base at J, with 14 bases in the middle. The CDR3 has 15 amino acids. CDR1 is SEHNR, CDR2 FQNEAQ, per germline (reference sequence). General observations from the study: CMV antigen specificity of a few CMV-associated chains was confirmed in vitro.

TCRdb's table, derived via immunoSEQ multiplex PCR, lists solely in-frame clones and lacks some. The sample lists about 190,000 clones, roughly four fifths occurring once. On this clone: Antigen: not known.

This TCR came from a woman aged 18-35 years in good health and CMV-seropositive. The chain couples TRBV7-9 to TRBJ1-2; possible D gene TRBD1, 6 bases. The specimen was PBMCs. CDR3 DNA: TGTGCCAGCAGCATATCACAGGGCCTTAACTATGGCTACACCTTC. Translating gives CASSISQGLNYGYTF.